This is a list of T cell receptor beta chains from one sample in a study of shared T cell receptors in the human thymus. TCRdb's copy holds only in-frame clones and misses some; the assay was immunoSEQ multiplex PCR. The table lists roughly 500,000 clones, approximately 80% of them singletons. These data were also reused for a study on human thymus T cells.

The specimen sequenced was thymocytes. These receptors came from a boy in the first two years of life with a congenital heart defect. Each CDR3 is given with its conserved first and last residue. D genes are given only for firm matches. Size is omitted from some rows. Given values are once, few, many or a class for expanded clones.

D: TRBD1; size: .; V: TRBV19; J: TRBJ1-2; CDR3: CASSIPPGQGAKGYTF; DNA: TGTGCCAGTAGTATACCGCCGGGACAGGGGGCGAAGGGCTACACCTTC
D: TRBD1; size: .; V: TRBV4-1; J: TRBJ2-2; CDR3: CASSQGQGNATGELFF; DNA: TGCGCCAGCAGCCAGGGACAGGGGAACGCAACCGGGGAGCTGTTTTTT
D: .; size: .; V: TRBV15; J: TRBJ2-2; CDR3: CATSRDCLINTGELFF; DNA: TGTGCCACCAGCAGAGACTGTCTAATAAACACCGGGGAGCTGTTTTTT
D: .; size: .; V: TRBV15; J: TRBJ2-4; CDR3: CATSRGGRAKNIQYF; DNA: TGTGCCACCAGCAGAGGGGGGCGGGCCAAAAACATTCAGTACTTC
D: TRBD1; size: .; V: TRBV13; J: TRBJ2-1; CDR3: CASSLHSRKGAHDEQFF; DNA: TGTGCCAGCAGCCTTCACTCGAGGAAGGGGGCGCACGATGAGCAGTTCTTC
D: .; size: .; V: TRBV2; J: TRBJ1-4; CDR3: CASSNLVGGFRIEKLFF; DNA: TGTGCCAGCAGCAACCTGGTGGGGGGGTTTCGTATTGAAAAACTGTTTTTT
D: .; size: few; V: TRBV15; J: TRBJ1-1; CDR3: CATSRDRRLAFF; DNA: TGTGCCACCAGCAGAGATCGCAGGCTCGCTTTCTTT
D: TRBD2; size: .; V: TRBV4-1; J: TRBJ2-2; CDR3: CASSPSGADTGELFF; DNA: TGCGCCAGCAGTCCAAGCGGGGCTGACACCGGGGAGCTGTTTTTT
D: TRBD1; size: .; V: TRBV10-3; J: TRBJ2-7; CDR3: CAISDQDRGVYEQYF; DNA: TGTGCCATCAGTGACCAGGACAGGGGGGTCTACGAGCAGTACTTC
D: TRBD2; size: .; V: TRBV9; J: TRBJ2-2; CDR3: CASSVMYWERETGELFF; DNA: TGTGCCAGCAGCGTAATGTATTGGGAGCGGGAGACCGGGGAGCTGTTTTTT
D: .; size: .; V: TRBV4-2; J: TRBJ1-2; CDR3: CASSQDGGRADGYTF; DNA: TGTGCCAGCAGCCAAGATGGAGGGAGGGCGGATGGCTACACCTTC
D: .; size: .; V: TRBV27; J: TRBJ1-4; CDR3: CASSFTQDEKLFF; DNA: TGTGCCAGCAGTTTTACCCAGGATGAAAAACTGTTTTTT
D: .; size: once; V: TRBV6-5; J: TRBJ2-2; CDR3: CASYGLDTGELFF; DNA: TGTGCCAGCTACGGACTTGACACCGGGGAGCTGTTTTTT
D: .; size: .; V: TRBV6-5; J: TRBJ1-1; CDR3: CASAAGSPLEAFF; DNA: TGTGCCAGCGCCGCGGGCAGCCCCCTCGAAGCTTTCTTT
D: TRBD2; size: .; V: TRBV19; J: TRBJ2-1; CDR3: CASRGTTEYNEQFF; DNA: TGTGCCAGTAGAGGGACTACCGAATACAATGAGCAGTTCTTC
D: TRBD1; size: .; V: TRBV28; J: TRBJ2-7; CDR3: CASSSPDRECEQYF; DNA: TGTGCCAGCAGTTCCCCGGACAGGGAATGCGAGCAGTACTTC
D: TRBD2; size: .; V: TRBV5-6; J: TRBJ2-7; CDR3: CASSLGLADSYEQYF; DNA: TGTGCCAGCAGCTTAGGACTAGCGGACTCCTACGAGCAGTACTTC
D: .; size: few; V: TRBV2; J: TRBJ2-7; CDR3: CASSGGLRGHSYEQYF; DNA: TGTGCCAGCAGTGGCGGTTTACGCGGACACTCCTACGAGCAGTACTTC
D: .; size: .; V: TRBV6-1; J: TRBJ1-2; CDR3: CASSEVERSNYGYTF; DNA: TGTGCCAGCAGTGAAGTTGAACGGTCTAACTATGGCTACACCTTC
D: .; size: .; V: TRBV29-1; J: TRBJ1-1; CDR3: CSVVKWGHRGTEAFF; DNA: TGCAGCGTCGTCAAATGGGGACATAGAGGAACTGAAGCTTTCTTT
D: .; size: once; V: TRBV1; J: TRBJ2-1; CDR3: CTSSQGLLEETHHNEQFF; DNA: TGCACCAGCAGCCAGGGACTCCTTGAGGAGACTCACCACAATGAGCAGTTCTTC
D: TRBD2; size: .; V: TRBV5-8; J: TRBJ2-3; CDR3: CASSLDSSGSRHGYTDTQYF; DNA: TGTGCCAGCAGCTTGGATTCTAGCGGGAGTCGGCATGGGTACACAGATACGCAGTATTTT
D: TRBD2; size: .; V: TRBV28; J: TRBJ2-7; CDR3: CASRQILAAYEQYF; DNA: TGTGCCAGCAGGCAGATTCTAGCGGCCTACGAGCAGTACTTC
D: .; size: few; V: TRBV4-3; J: TRBJ2-6; CDR3: CASRKSRSILSGANVLTF; DNA: TGCGCCAGCAGAAAATCTCGGAGCATCCTCTCTGGGGCCAACGTCCTGACTTTC
D: TRBD2; size: .; V: TRBV6-6; J: TRBJ2-7; CDR3: CASSSLGGTQYEQYF; DNA: TGTGCCAGCAGTTCCCTCGGGGGGACCCAATACGAGCAGTACTTC
D: .; size: .; V: TRBV14; J: TRBJ2-3; CDR3: CASSPHLNCTDTQYF; DNA: TGTGCCAGCAGCCCGCACCTGAACTGCACAGATACGCAGTATTTT
D: TRBD2; size: .; V: TRBV19; J: TRBJ2-1; CDR3: CASRVAGVSYNEQFF; DNA: TGTGCCAGTAGGGTAGCGGGAGTATCCTACAATGAGCAGTTCTTC
D: .; size: .; V: TRBV21-1; J: TRBJ2-1; CDR3: CASRPRGKAYNEQFF; DNA: TGTGCCAGCCGCCCCCGGGGGAAGGCCTACAATGAGCAGTTCTTC
D: TRBD1; size: .; V: TRBV29-1; J: TRBJ2-5; CDR3: CSVDFRDRGETQYF; DNA: TGCAGCGTTGACTTCCGGGACAGGGGAGAGACCCAGTACTTC
D: .; size: few; V: TRBV6-1; J: TRBJ1-3; CDR3: CAGHKRPVGNTIYF; DNA: TGTGCCGGCCACAAGAGGCCAGTAGGAAACACCATATATTTT
D: TRBD2; size: .; V: TRBV27; J: TRBJ2-1; CDR3: CASSLTLLSGSYNEQFF; DNA: TGTGCCAGCAGCCTAACCCTGCTTAGCGGGTCCTACAATGAGCAGTTCTTC
D: TRBD1; size: .; V: TRBV6-6; J: TRBJ1-2; CDR3: CASSPRTGGSGYTF; DNA: TGTGCCAGCAGTCCCCGGACAGGGGGGTCTGGCTACACCTTC
D: TRBD2; size: .; V: TRBV10-2; J: TRBJ2-2; CDR3: CASSAARGTSGLRTGELFF; DNA: TGCGCCAGCTCCGCCGCCAGGGGGACTAGCGGACTTCGAACCGGGGAGCTGTTTTTT
D: .; size: .; V: TRBV5-1; J: TRBJ2-1; CDR3: CASSFGELGSYNEQFF; DNA: TGCGCCAGCAGCTTTGGGGAGTTGGGCTCCTACAATGAGCAGTTCTTC
D: TRBD2; size: .; V: TRBV5-1; J: TRBJ2-1; CDR3: CASSGGLARSYNEQFF; DNA: TGCGCCAGCAGCGGCGGACTAGCGAGGTCCTACAATGAGCAGTTCTTC
D: TRBD2; size: .; V: TRBV7-9; J: TRBJ2-5; CDR3: CASSSRLAGQETQYF; DNA: TGTGCCAGCAGCTCGAGACTAGCGGGTCAAGAGACCCAGTACTTC
D: TRBD2; size: once; V: TRBV4-3; J: TRBJ2-7; CDR3: CASSQEGTGGVAGSERLYEQYF; DNA: TGCGCCAGCAGCCAAGAGGGCACGGGGGGGGTAGCGGGGAGTGAGAGGCTCTACGAGCAGTACTTC
D: TRBD1; size: .; V: TRBV6-5; J: TRBJ1-1; CDR3: CASGGRQGAEAFF; DNA: TGTGCCAGCGGTGGTCGACAGGGGGCTGAAGCTTTCTTT
D: .; size: once; V: TRBV2; J: TRBJ2-5; CDR3: CASWTASQGETQYF; DNA: TGTGCCAGCTGGACAGCGTCTCAGGGGGAGACCCAGTACTTC
D: .; size: .; V: TRBV6-4; J: TRBJ2-3; CDR3: CASSDSGGSDTQYF; DNA: TGTGCCAGCAGTGACTCTGGCGGGTCAGATACGCAGTATTTT
D: TRBD2; size: few; V: TRBV6-8; J: TRBJ2-7; CDR3: CASRVPGLAPYEQYF; DNA: TGTGCCAGCAGGGTACCGGGACTAGCGCCATACGAGCAGTACTTC
D: .; size: .; V: TRBV19; J: TRBJ2-1; CDR3: CASSIGDTGKGYNEQFF; DNA: TGTGCCAGTAGTATAGGTGACACCGGCAAGGGGTACAATGAGCAGTTCTTC
D: TRBD1; size: .; V: TRBV4-3; J: TRBJ2-7; CDR3: CASSRSPTGAYEQYF; DNA: TGCGCCAGCAGCCGAAGTCCTACAGGGGCCTACGAGCAGTACTTC
D: TRBD2; size: .; V: TRBV28; J: TRBJ2-1; CDR3: CASSPLAGATYNEQFF; DNA: TGTGCCAGCAGTCCTCTAGCGGGAGCGACCTACAATGAGCAGTTCTTC
D: TRBD2; size: .; V: TRBV7-2; J: TRBJ2-5; CDR3: CASSTGLAGPRETQYF; DNA: TGTGCCAGCAGCACAGGACTAGCGGGGCCTCGGGAGACCCAGTACTTC
D: TRBD1; size: .; V: TRBV11-2; J: TRBJ1-4; CDR3: CASSITGGEKLFF; DNA: TGTGCCAGCAGCATCACAGGGGGAGAAAAACTGTTTTTT
D: TRBD1; size: .; V: TRBV15; J: TRBJ1-1; CDR3: CATSSLTGDTEAFF; DNA: TGTGCCACCAGCAGCCTTACAGGGGACACTGAAGCTTTCTTT
D: TRBD2; size: .; V: TRBV6-1; J: TRBJ2-1; CDR3: CASLAGGHNEQFF; DNA: TGTGCCAGCTTAGCGGGAGGTCACAATGAGCAGTTCTTC
D: TRBD2; size: .; V: TRBV4-2; J: TRBJ2-7; CDR3: CASSQGGLAVTYEQYF; DNA: TGTGCCAGCAGCCAAGGGGGACTAGCAGTTACCTACGAGCAGTACTTC
D: .; size: .; V: TRBV2; J: TRBJ2-1; CDR3: CASSEARAYNEQFF; DNA: TGTGCCAGCAGTGAAGCGCGGGCGTACAATGAGCAGTTCTTC
D: TRBD1; size: .; V: TRBV15; J: TRBJ1-2; CDR3: CATSGGTGDYGYTF; DNA: TGTGCCACCAGCGGTGGGACAGGGGATTATGGCTACACCTTC